The sequence of this T cell receptor beta chain was determined in a study of cytomegalovirus exposure and HLA in healthy donors. Remarks on this clone: Its matching antigen is unknown.

PCR employed 60 Vbeta and 13 Jbeta primers. The assay was immunoSEQ multiplex PCR, and TCRdb's table has in-frame clones only and misses some. The sample lists around 110,000 clones; 80% to 85% were seen once. Trimming pared 2 bases from V and 5 bases from J, leaving 20 bases between. The V gene's germline CDR1 is SGHRS and CDR2 YFSETQ. The CDR3 is 17 amino acids. Whole-study results and caveats: Per a later analysis, fewer than 20,000 TCR beta sequences showed association with HLA alleles at 0.05 false discovery rate.

The V and J genes are TRBV5-1 and TRBJ2-1; TRBD1 is a possible D gene (5 bases). This receptor was identified in a man aged 30-40 years in good health and CMV-seropositive. The sequenced sample consisted of PBMCs. CDR3 DNA sequence: TGCGCCAGCAGCTTAATCCCCACTGGGGCAGCGCACAATGAGCAGTTCTTC. It encodes CASSLIPTGAAHNEQFF.